This T cell receptor (beta chain) was obtained from a study of blood T cell repertoires in COVID-19. The CDR3 spans 13 residues. J gave up 8 bases and V 5 bases, and 5 bases lay outside the gene matches. The V gene's germline CDR1 is MRHNA and CDR2 SNTAGT. The recovered donors of Cohort 3 showed two negative PCRs, clearance, or symptom resolution. TCRdb's table, derived via immunoSEQ multiplex PCR, lists solely in-frame clones and lacks some. In the table there are a few hundred thousand clones, about 87% of which are singletons. This sequence originates from a woman between 50 and 59 years old who had recovered from COVID-19. The chain links TRBV6-4 to TRBJ2-1; 8 nucleotides line up with TRBD1. The sequenced sample was PBMCs or T cells enriched from blood (not recorded which). The CDR3 loop is CASSLTGVHEQFF. The CDR3 DNA sequence: TGTGCCAGCAGTCTGACAGGGGTTCATGAGCAGTTCTTC.